Following are 22 T cell receptor beta chains from one sample sequenced in a study of human T cells and chemical hapten exposure (dated by TCRdb to the early 2020s). The library came from RACE. The sample was run on a NextSeq 500. TCRdb trimmed public reads at Q25 via fastp, called clones via MiXCR and kept in-frame beta chains. Here each entry gathers all rows of one CDR3 protein and keeps the most common genes and DNA. The sample yields 65,000 to 90,000 distinct CDR3 sequences; 13% to 15% were counted once. Approximately 4.6% of the sample is taken by the ten largest. According to the study, the label for this sample's time point signals: pre-sensitization, week 0. Explained via the paper, the treatment or condition label denotes: therapeutic diphenylcyclopropenone sensitization with weekly scalp DPC. The starting material was whole blood, obtained in connection with sensitization to the hapten diphenylcyclopropenone (DPC). The source is a woman between 45 and 65 years old with alopecia areata. Some clones in this sample may be carry-over from other donors' samples.

This chain connects TRBV28 to TRBJ2-3; tentatively, D is TRBD2 (5 bases). This CDR3 has 13 amino acids. In germline, CDR1 is MDHEN, CDR2 SYDVKM. Trimming shortened V by 4 bases and J by 3 bases, and 8 bases separated the two germline ends. The CDR3: CASSSAETDTQYF. The CDR3 bases are TGTGCCAGCAGTTCAGCGGAGACAGATACGCAGTATTTT.

This clonotype has more than one count but fewer than ten. The J gene is TRBJ2-1, the V gene TRBV6-1; D unresolved. This CDR3 spans 15 amino acids. Looked up from germline, CDR1 is MNHNS and CDR2 is SASEGT. V was cut by 1 base and J by 1 base, with 8 bases left in between. CDR3 coding DNA: TGTGCCAGCAGTGAAGAGGCTTATTCCTACAATGAGCAGTTCTTC. It specifies CASSEEAYSYNEQFF.

This clonotype was counted a few times. The junction departs from the called germline gene at one end, perhaps through a read error. The CDR3 loop is CASSESRLAGVKMETQYF. In DNA form, the CDR3 reads TGTGCCAGCAGTGAGTCTCGACTAGCGGGAGTCAAGATGGAGACCCAGTACTTC. The chain couples TRBV10-2 to TRBJ2-5; 12 nucleotides match TRBD2. Germline CDR1 reads WSHSY; CDR2 reads SAAADI. The CDR3 is 18 residues long.

This clonotype has ten or more counts. CDR3 protein: CASNTARDRRTYEQYF. The CDR3 DNA reads TGTGCCAGCAACACCGCCCGGGACAGGCGTACCTACGAGCAGTACTTC. The chain joins TRBV6-2 or TRBV6-3 to TRBJ2-7; 8 nucleotides line up with TRBD1. After removal of 7 bases from V and 2 bases from J, the junction contained 13 bases not matched to a gene. The CDR3 runs 16 residues. Germline CDR1 MNHEY, CDR2 SVGEGT.

This chain connects TRBV7-2 to TRBJ2-1, with 14 bases fitting TRBD2. Germline V gene data show CDR1 as SGHTA and CDR2 as FQGNSA. V dropped 5 bases and J dropped 4; count of bases not matched to a gene: 7. The CDR3 loop spans 17 amino acids. The CDR3 reads CASSVGTSGGTYNEQFF. The CDR3 nucleotides read TGTGCCAGCAGCGTCGGGACTAGCGGGGGAACTTACAATGAGCAGTTCTTC.

The chain carries TRBV6-5 and TRBJ2-5; TRBD2 agrees at 11 bases. This CDR3 contains 16 residues. V gave up 2 bases and J gave up 4 bases; unmatched junction bases: 6. Germline V lookup: CDR1 MNHEY, CDR2 SVGAGI. CDR3 region: CASSYDLAGGGETQYF. The CDR3 bases are TGTGCCAGCAGTTACGACCTAGCGGGAGGCGGAGAGACCCAGTACTTC.

The chain carries TRBV5-1 and TRBJ2-7; D call uncertain. There are 13 residues in the CDR3. The V gene's germline CDR1 is SGHRS and CDR2 YFSETQ. V lost 1 base and J lost 6, with 11 bases in between. The CDR3 bases are TGCGCCAGCAGCTTGTTAGGGTATGGCGAGCAGTACTTC. As protein: CASSLLGYGEQYF. The variable domain in full, completed from reference TRBV5-1 and TRBJ2-7, reads KAGVTQTPRYLIKTRGQQVTLSCSPISGHRSVSWYQQTPGQGLQFLFEYFSETQRNKGNFPGRFSGRQFSNSRSEMNVSTLELGDSALYLCASSLLGYGEQYFGPGTRLTVT.

This clonotype was counted between two and nine times. The genes are TRBV5-1 and TRBJ2-7, with TRBD1 matching over 7 bases. The CDR3 is 15 residues long. The trim removed 0 bases at V and 7 bases at J, leaving 10 bases unmatched. Germline loops: CDR1 SGHRS, CDR2 YFSETQ. CDR3 region: CASSLDVGQPLEQYF. The CDR3 nucleotides read TGCGCCAGCAGCTTGGATGTGGGACAGCCCTTAGAGCAGTACTTC.

This clonotype has just a few counts. CDR3 sequence: CASSMDSVANEAFF. The CDR3 DNA is TGTGCCAGCAGTATGGACAGCGTCGCCAATGAAGCTTTCTTT. This chain uses TRBV12-3 or TRBV12-4 with TRBJ1-1; D possibly corresponds to TRBD1 (6 bases). The CDR3 extends over 14 amino acids. V was pared by 5 bases and J by 7 bases, with 17 bases between.

V usage is TRBV29-1 and J usage is TRBJ1-1; unclear D gene. V was shortened by 6 bases and J by 4 bases, with 18 bases between the two germline ends. This CDR3 contains 14 residues. Germline CDR1 is SQVTM and CDR2 is ANQGSEA. CDR3 nucleotide sequence: TGCAGCGTGCAGGTGGGGATTGGACGCACTGAAGCTTTCTTT. Translation gives CSVQVGIGRTEAFF.

In this sample, this clonotype turned up a few times. The chain recombines TRBV18 with TRBJ2-5, with 10 bases lining up with TRBD1. V shed 3 bases and J 2 bases; nucleotides not matched to a gene: 3. CDR1 KGHSH and CDR2 LQKENI come from the germline V gene. This CDR3 comprises 15 residues. The DNA for the CDR3 is TGTGCCAGCTCACCGGGACAGGGGAATCAAGAGACCCAGTACTTC. It codes for CASSPGQGNQETQYF.

The rearrangement links TRBV30 to TRBJ1-5; D might be TRBD1 (6 bases). Germline V gives CDR1 GTSNPN, CDR2 SVGIG (reference sequence). Trimming took off 7 bases at V and 5 bases at J, with 15 bases between the two ends. The CDR3 loop spans 13 amino acids. The DNA of the CDR3 is TGTGCCTTTCAGGGTTCAGGGGATCAGCCCCAGCATTTT. This translates into CAFQGSGDQPQHF.

The chain uses TRBV7-2 and TRBJ2-1; 8 bases map to TRBD2. The V gene end was trimmed by 5 bases and the J gene end by 0 bases; junction bases not matched to a gene: 6. Germline CDR1 SGHTA, CDR2 FQGNSA. The CDR3 runs 16 residues. The CDR3 here is CASSTIAGRSYNEQFF. CDR3 nucleotides: TGTGCCAGCAGCACCATAGCGGGACGCTCCTACAATGAGCAGTTCTTC.

This clonotype was seen a few times. This chain connects TRBV20-1 to TRBJ2-7, with TRBD2 identical over 7 bases. CDR3 size: 14 residues. The germline CDR1 and CDR2 sequences are DFQATT and SNEGSKA (reference sequence). V shed 3 bases, J shed 5 bases, and the junction held 10 bases outside the gene matches. The CDR3, as DNA: TGCAGTGCTAGGACCGGACTAGGTTCGGACGAGCAGTACTTC. It translates to CSARTGLGSDEQYF.

As concerns this clonotype: One junction end does not reproduce the germline sequence, and a read error may be involved. This sequence joins TRBV6-6 and TRBJ2-1, with a tentative D call TRBD2 (7 bases). The CDR3 runs 12 residues. CDR1 and CDR2 from the germline V gene are MNHNY and SVGAGI (reference sequence). The CDR3 is CASSTYREGAVF. Written as DNA, the CDR3 is TGTGCCAGCAGTACCTACAGGGAGGGAGCCGTCTTC.

V usage is TRBV11-2 and J usage is TRBJ2-6, with unresolved D. V was trimmed by 7 bases and J by 2 bases, leaving 6 bases between them. CDR3 length equals 13 residues. Germline CDR1 and CDR2: SGHAT and FQNNGV. In DNA, the CDR3 is TGTGCCAGCAAACTACCTGGGGCCAACGTCCTGACTTTC. Translating it yields CASKLPGANVLTF.

The table lists this clonotype with many counts. The chain uses TRBV30 and TRBJ2-7; D possibly corresponds to TRBD2 (7 bases). Deletions cut 2 bases from V and 3 bases from J, with 11 bases between. The germline gives CDR1 GTSNPN, CDR2 SVGIG (reference sequence). The CDR3 is made up of 13 amino acids. CDR3 loop: CAWSPRGGYEQYF. In DNA form, the CDR3 reads TGTGCCTGGAGTCCGAGGGGGGGCTACGAGCAGTACTTC.

The table lists this clonotype with many counts. The chain is built from TRBV3-1 and TRBJ2-1; 9 nucleotides align to TRBD2. Germline CDR1 LGHDT, CDR2 YNNKEL (reference sequence). V lost 3 bases, J lost 4 bases, and 7 bases stayed unmatched. This CDR3 is 16 amino acids long. CDR3 residues: CASSQGLAWQYNEQFF. The CDR3 DNA reads as TGTGCCAGCAGCCAGGGACTAGCTTGGCAGTACAATGAGCAGTTCTTC.

To note about this clonotype: A single base separates this from a much larger clone, so it may be a read error. Here the CDR3 DNA reads TGCAGTGCTAGGATGTCCAACCGGGGCACCGGGGAGCTGTTTTTT. Amino acids: CSARMSNRGTGELFF. J is TRBJ2-2 and V is TRBV20-1, with a weak D call TRBD2 (5 bases). V dropped 3 bases and J dropped 4 bases, with 15 bases sitting between them. The CDR3 is made up of 15 amino acids. Per germline, CDR1 DFQATT and CDR2 SNEGSKA (reference sequence).

The chain combines TRBV3-1 with TRBJ2-7, with TRBD2 matching 14 bases. V gave up 5 bases and J gave up 3 bases; unmatched junction bases: 6. CDR3 length: 16 amino acids. CDR1 is LGHDT, CDR2 YNNKEL, per germline (reference sequence). This chain's CDR3 is CASSGRTSGRYYEQYF. CDR3 nucleotide sequence: TGTGCCAGCAGCGGACGGACTAGCGGGAGGTACTACGAGCAGTACTTC.

V and J are TRBV11-3 and TRBJ2-2; D uncertain. The CDR3 has 14 amino acids. V dropped 4 bases and J dropped 1 base, with 7 bases sitting between them. Germline CDR1 is SGHNT and CDR2 is YENEEA. CDR3 sequence (DNA): TGTGCCAGCAGCTCCAGAGGGAACACCGGGGAGCTGTTTTTT. This translates into CASSSRGNTGELFF.

This clonotype has ten or more counts. The V and J genes are TRBV29-1 and TRBJ1-1; no clear D. The ends were cut back, 3 bases at V and 6 bases at J, with 11 bases in the middle. The CDR3 runs to 12 residues. Germline CDR1 SQVTM, CDR2 ANQGSEA. CDR3 protein: CSVEVVRAEAFF. The CDR3, as DNA: TGCAGCGTTGAGGTTGTACGGGCTGAAGCTTTCTTT.